This TCR beta chain was profiled in a study of monozygotic twins with inflammatory bowel disease. CDR3 length: 13 amino acids. From germline, CDR1 is SGHTA and CDR2 FQGNSA. Investigators extracted total RNA from whole blood and did not sort T cells. Each UMI, carrying a 6-nucleotide sample barcode, came from template switching. TCRdb reprocessed the 5' RACE reads and stores each CDR3 protein as one record, lacking DNA. The data show just over 300,000 distinct CDR3 sequences, and the top ten clones hold about 5%. This chain uses TRBV7-2 with TRBJ2-7. The sample consisted of blood. The receptor's source is a human donor with ulcerative colitis or Crohn's disease, or a healthy co-twin of an affected twin (not recorded which). CDR3 sequence: CASSLEDPYEQYF.